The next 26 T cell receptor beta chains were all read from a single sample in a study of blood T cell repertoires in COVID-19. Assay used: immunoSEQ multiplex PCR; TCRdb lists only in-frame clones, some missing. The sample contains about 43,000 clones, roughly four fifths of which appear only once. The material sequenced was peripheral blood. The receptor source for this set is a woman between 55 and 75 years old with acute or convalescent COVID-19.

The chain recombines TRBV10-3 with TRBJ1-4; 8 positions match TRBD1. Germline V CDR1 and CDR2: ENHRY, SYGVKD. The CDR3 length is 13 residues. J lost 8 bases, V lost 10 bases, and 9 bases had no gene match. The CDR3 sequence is CATSTGDGEKLFF. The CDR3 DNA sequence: TGTGCCACTTCGACAGGGGATGGGGAAAAACTGTTTTTT.

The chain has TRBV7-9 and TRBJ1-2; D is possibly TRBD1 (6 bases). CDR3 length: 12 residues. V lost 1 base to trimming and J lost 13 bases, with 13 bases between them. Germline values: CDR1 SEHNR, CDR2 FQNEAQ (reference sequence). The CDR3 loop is CASSLEGRTATF. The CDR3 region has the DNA TGTGCCAGCAGCTTAGAAGGACGGACAGCCACCTTC.

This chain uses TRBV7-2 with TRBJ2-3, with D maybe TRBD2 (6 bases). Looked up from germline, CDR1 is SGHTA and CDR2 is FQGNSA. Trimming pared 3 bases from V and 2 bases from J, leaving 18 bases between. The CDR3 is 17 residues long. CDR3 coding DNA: TGTGCCAGCAGCTTCGGGACTCTCGCTGACTCCACAGATACGCAGTATTTT. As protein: CASSFGTLADSTDTQYF.

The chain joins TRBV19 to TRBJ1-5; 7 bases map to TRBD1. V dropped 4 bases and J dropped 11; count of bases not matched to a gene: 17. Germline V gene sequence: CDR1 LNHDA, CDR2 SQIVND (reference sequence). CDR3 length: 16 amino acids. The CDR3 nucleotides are TGTGCCAGTAGTACTCTCCGGGACAGCCCGATGTCAGCCCAGCATTTT. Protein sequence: CASSTLRDSPMSAQHF.

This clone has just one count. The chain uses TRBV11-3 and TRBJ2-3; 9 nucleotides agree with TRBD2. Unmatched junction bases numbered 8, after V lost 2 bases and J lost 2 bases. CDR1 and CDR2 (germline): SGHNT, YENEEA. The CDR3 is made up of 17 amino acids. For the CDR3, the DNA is TGTGCCAGCAGCTTAAGAGGAGCGGGGGGTAACACAGATACGCAGTATTTT. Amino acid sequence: CASSLRGAGGNTDTQYF.

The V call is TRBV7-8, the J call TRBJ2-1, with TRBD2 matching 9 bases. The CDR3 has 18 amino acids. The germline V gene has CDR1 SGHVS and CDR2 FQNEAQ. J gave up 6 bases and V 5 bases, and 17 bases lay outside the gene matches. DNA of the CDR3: TGTGCCAGCAGCCCCAGGTTGGATTGGCAGCGGGGGGCCAATGAGCAGTTCTTC. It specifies CASSPRLDWQRGANEQFF.

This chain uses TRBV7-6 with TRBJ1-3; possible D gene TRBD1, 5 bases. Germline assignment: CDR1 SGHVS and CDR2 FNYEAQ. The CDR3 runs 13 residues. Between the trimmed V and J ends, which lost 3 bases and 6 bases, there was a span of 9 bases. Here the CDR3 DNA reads TGTGCCAGCAGCTTGGGGCAGGAAAACACCATATATTTT. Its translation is CASSLGQENTIYF.

CDR3 region: CATSDFTGLGEQFF. The CDR3 DNA sequence: TGTGCCACCAGTGATTTTACGGGGTTGGGTGAGCAGTTCTTC. The chain joins TRBV24-1 to TRBJ2-1; possibly TRBD2 for D (5 bases). Per germline, CDR1 KGHDR and CDR2 SFDVKD. Trimming removed 1 base at V and 9 bases at J, with 12 bases between. The CDR3 consists of 14 residues.

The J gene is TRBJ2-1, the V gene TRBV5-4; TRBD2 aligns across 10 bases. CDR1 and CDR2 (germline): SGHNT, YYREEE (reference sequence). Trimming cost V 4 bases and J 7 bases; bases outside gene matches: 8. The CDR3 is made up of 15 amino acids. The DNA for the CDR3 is TGTGCCAGCAGCCAGGTAGCGGGGGGCCTTAATGAGCAGTTCTTC. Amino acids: CASSQVAGGLNEQFF.

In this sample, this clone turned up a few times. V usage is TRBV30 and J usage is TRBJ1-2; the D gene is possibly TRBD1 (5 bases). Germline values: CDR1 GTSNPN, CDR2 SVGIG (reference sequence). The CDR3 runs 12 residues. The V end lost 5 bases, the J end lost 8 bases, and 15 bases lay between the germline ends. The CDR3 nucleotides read TGTGCCTGGGAAACCGGGGGACGGGGCTACACCTTC. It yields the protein CAWETGGRGYTF.

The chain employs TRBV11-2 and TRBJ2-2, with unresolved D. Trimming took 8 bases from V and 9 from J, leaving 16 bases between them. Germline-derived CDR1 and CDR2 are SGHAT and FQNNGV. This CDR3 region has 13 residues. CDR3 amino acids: CASRLLLTRELFF. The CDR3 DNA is TGTGCCAGCCGTCTGCTCTTAACTAGGGAGCTGTTTTTT.

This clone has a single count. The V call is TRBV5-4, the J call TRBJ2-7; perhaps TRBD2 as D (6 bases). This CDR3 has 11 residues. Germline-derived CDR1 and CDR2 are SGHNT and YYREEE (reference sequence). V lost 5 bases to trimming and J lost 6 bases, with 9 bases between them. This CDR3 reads CASREGSEQYF. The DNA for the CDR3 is TGTGCCAGCAGGGAGGGTAGCGAGCAGTACTTC.

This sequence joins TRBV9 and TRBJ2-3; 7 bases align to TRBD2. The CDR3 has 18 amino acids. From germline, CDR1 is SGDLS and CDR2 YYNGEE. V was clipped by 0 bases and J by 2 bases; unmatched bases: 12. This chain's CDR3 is CASSVAGSASGFTDTQYF. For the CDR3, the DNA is TGTGCCAGCAGCGTAGCGGGGTCGGCTAGCGGATTCACAGATACGCAGTATTTT.

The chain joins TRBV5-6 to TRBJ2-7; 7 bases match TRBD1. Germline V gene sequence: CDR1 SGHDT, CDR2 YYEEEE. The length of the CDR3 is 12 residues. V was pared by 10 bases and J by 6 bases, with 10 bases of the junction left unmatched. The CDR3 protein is CASREGASEQYF. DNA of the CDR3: TGTGCCTCCCGCGAGGGGGCGAGCGAGCAGTACTTC.

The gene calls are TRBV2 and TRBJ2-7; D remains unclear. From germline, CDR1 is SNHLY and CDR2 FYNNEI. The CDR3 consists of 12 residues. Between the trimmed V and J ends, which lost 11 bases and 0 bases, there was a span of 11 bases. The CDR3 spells CACRSFSYEQYF. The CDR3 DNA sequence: TGTGCCTGCCGTAGCTTCTCCTACGAGCAGTACTTC.

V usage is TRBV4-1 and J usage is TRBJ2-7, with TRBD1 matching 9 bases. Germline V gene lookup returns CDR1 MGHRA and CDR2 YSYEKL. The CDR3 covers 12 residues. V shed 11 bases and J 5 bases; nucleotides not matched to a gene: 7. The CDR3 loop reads CAAGTGINEQYF. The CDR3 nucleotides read TGCGCCGCGGGGACAGGGATCAACGAGCAGTACTTC.

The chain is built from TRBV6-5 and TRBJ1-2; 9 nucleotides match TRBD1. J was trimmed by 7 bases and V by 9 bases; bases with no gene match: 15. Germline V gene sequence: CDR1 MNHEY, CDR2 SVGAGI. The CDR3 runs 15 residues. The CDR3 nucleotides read TGTGCCAGTGAGGGGGCCGGGGGACAGGGAAGTGGCTACACCTTC. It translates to CASEGAGGQGSGYTF.

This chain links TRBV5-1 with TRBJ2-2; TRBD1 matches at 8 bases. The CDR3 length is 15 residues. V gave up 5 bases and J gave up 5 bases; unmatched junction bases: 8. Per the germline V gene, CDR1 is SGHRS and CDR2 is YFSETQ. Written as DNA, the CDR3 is TGCGCCAGCAGGTCGGGACAGGTGAAGACCGGGGAGCTGTTTTTT. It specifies CASRSGQVKTGELFF.

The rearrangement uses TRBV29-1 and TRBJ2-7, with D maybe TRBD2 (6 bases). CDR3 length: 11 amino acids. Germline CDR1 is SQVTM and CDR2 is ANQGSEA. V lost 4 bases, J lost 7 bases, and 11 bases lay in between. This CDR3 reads CSVVRGGEQYF. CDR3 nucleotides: TGCAGCGTTGTGAGGGGAGGTGAGCAGTACTTC.

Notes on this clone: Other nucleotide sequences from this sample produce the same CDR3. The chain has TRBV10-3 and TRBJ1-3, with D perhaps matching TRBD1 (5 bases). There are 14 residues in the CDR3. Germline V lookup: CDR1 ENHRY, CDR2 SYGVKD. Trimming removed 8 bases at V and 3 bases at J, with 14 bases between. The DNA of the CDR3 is TGTGCCATCGGACGGCACAGGAGTGGAAACACCATATATTTT. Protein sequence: CAIGRHRSGNTIYF.

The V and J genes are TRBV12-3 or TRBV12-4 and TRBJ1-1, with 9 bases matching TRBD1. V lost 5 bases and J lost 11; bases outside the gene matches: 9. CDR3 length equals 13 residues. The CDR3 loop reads CASSLRTGAGAFF. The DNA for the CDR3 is TGTGCCAGCAGTCTAAGGACAGGGGCGGGGGCTTTCTTT.

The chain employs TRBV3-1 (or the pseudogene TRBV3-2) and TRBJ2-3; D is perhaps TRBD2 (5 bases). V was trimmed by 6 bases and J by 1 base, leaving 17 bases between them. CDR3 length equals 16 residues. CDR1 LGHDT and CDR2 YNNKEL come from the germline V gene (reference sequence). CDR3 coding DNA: TGTGCCAGCAGTAATCCGGGAATCTCTCGCACAGATACGCAGTATTTT. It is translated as CASSNPGISRTDTQYF.

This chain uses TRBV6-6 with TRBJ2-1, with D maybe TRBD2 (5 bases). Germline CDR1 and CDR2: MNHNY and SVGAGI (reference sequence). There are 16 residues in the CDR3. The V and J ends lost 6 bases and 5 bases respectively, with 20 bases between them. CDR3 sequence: CASRTHEGLTNNEQFF. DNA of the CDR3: TGTGCCAGCAGGACTCACGAGGGCCTAACCAACAATGAGCAGTTCTTC.

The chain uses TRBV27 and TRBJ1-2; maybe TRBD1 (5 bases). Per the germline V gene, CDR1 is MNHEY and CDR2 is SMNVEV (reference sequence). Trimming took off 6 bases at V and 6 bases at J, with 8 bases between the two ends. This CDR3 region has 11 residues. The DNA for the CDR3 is TGTGCCAGCAGGGGGCCTAATGGCTACACCTTC. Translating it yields CASRGPNGYTF.

CDR3 residues: CASNPPDRATTEAFF. For the CDR3, the DNA is TGTGCCAGCAACCCTCCAGACAGGGCGACCACTGAAGCTTTCTTT. This chain links TRBV5-4 with TRBJ1-1; 7 bases map to TRBD1. V shed 6 bases, J shed 4 bases, and the junction held 12 bases outside the gene matches. Germline V gives CDR1 SGHNT, CDR2 YYREEE (reference sequence). The CDR3 loop spans 15 amino acids.

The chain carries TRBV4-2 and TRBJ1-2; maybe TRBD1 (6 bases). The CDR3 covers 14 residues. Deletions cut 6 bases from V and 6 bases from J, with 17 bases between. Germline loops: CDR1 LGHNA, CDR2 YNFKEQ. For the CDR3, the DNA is TGTGCCAGCAGTACCGGGGGGGCGAGAGATGGCTACACCTTC. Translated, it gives CASSTGGARDGYTF.